The rows below give T cell receptor beta chains drawn from one sample of a study of long-term antiretroviral therapy in people with HIV. TCRdb keeps only in-frame clones here, not all; method: immunoSEQ multiplex PCR. This table holds roughly 21,000 clones, around 84% found once. The sample consisted of unsorted PBMCs, taken 0.2 years after starting antiretroviral therapy. The receptors here all came from a woman aged 25 to 39 with HIV. Both conserved end residues are part of each CDR3. The order of the fields is clone size, D gene, J gene, V gene, CDR3 DNA, CDR3 protein. The D gene is left open where the match is weak. Clone size, where shown, is once, few, many, or a class for clones that have expanded.

clone_size: .; d_call: TRBD1; j_call: TRBJ1-1; v_call: TRBV7-2; cdr3_nt: TGTGCCAGCACAGGACAGGGGGCCACTGAAGCTTTCTTT; cdr3_aa: CASTGQGATEAFF
clone_size: .; d_call: .; j_call: TRBJ2-1; v_call: TRBV4-1; cdr3_nt: TGCGCCAGCAGCCAAGGGCAGGGGTCTGGAAGCAATGAGCAGTTCTTC; cdr3_aa: CASSQGQGSGSNEQFF
clone_size: .; d_call: .; j_call: TRBJ1-1; v_call: TRBV30; cdr3_nt: TGTGCCTGGAGTGTTACAGGGAGTACTGAAGCTTTCTTT; cdr3_aa: CAWSVTGSTEAFF
clone_size: .; d_call: .; j_call: TRBJ2-3; v_call: TRBV4-1; cdr3_nt: TGCGCCAGCAGCCAAGATCTTGAGCAGCGCACAGATACGCAGTATTTT; cdr3_aa: CASSQDLEQRTDTQYF
clone_size: .; d_call: .; j_call: TRBJ1-4; v_call: TRBV6-5; cdr3_nt: TGTGCCAGCAGTCCGAGCCATGCAACTAATGAAAAACTGTTTTTT; cdr3_aa: CASSPSHATNEKLFF
clone_size: .; d_call: .; j_call: TRBJ1-2; v_call: TRBV28; cdr3_nt: TGTGCCAGCAGCACCCATAATGGCTACACCTTC; cdr3_aa: CASSTHNGYTF
clone_size: .; d_call: TRBD1; j_call: TRBJ2-1; v_call: TRBV27; cdr3_nt: TGTGCCAGCAGTTTTACGGTGGGGTCCAGGGGGCTCAATGAGCAGTTCTTC; cdr3_aa: CASSFTVGSRGLNEQFF
clone_size: .; d_call: TRBD2; j_call: TRBJ2-1; v_call: TRBV4-1; cdr3_nt: TGCGCCAGCAGCCAAGTCGGGACTAGCGGGGGCTATGAGCAGTTCTTC; cdr3_aa: CASSQVGTSGGYEQFF
clone_size: .; d_call: .; j_call: TRBJ1-5; v_call: TRBV25-1; cdr3_nt: TGTGCCAGCAGTGAAGGGAAGGGTTGGCAGCCCCAGCATTTT; cdr3_aa: CASSEGKGWQPQHF
clone_size: few; d_call: .; j_call: TRBJ2-2; v_call: TRBV4-1; cdr3_nt: TGCGCCAGCAGCCAGGATCCCAACACCGGGGAGCTGTTTTTT; cdr3_aa: CASSQDPNTGELFF
clone_size: .; d_call: TRBD1; j_call: TRBJ2-2; v_call: TRBV5-1; cdr3_nt: TGCGCCAGCAGCTCATACAGGGGCCGGGACGGGGAGCTGTTTTTT; cdr3_aa: CASSSYRGRDGELFF
clone_size: .; d_call: .; j_call: TRBJ1-4; v_call: TRBV15; cdr3_nt: TGTGCCACCAGCGGGGGGGGAGGAGTGGCTAATGAAAAACTGTTTTTT; cdr3_aa: CATSGGGGVANEKLFF
clone_size: .; d_call: TRBD1; j_call: TRBJ1-4; v_call: TRBV7-6; cdr3_nt: TGTGCCAGCAGTCGACAGGGGGCTGTAGAAAAACTGTTTTTT; cdr3_aa: CASSRQGAVEKLFF
clone_size: .; d_call: TRBD1; j_call: TRBJ1-2; v_call: TRBV29-1; cdr3_nt: TGCAGCGTTGGGGGACAGTACAACTATGGCTACACCTTC; cdr3_aa: CSVGGQYNYGYTF
clone_size: .; d_call: .; j_call: TRBJ2-2; v_call: TRBV2; cdr3_nt: TGTGCCAGCAGTGAATTGAAGGGGGGTCGTAACACCGGGGAGCTGTTTTTT; cdr3_aa: CASSELKGGRNTGELFF
clone_size: once; d_call: .; j_call: TRBJ2-2; v_call: TRBV5-8; cdr3_nt: TGTGCCAGCAGCTTGGGCGCCGGGGAGCTGTTTTTT; cdr3_aa: CASSLGAGELFF
clone_size: .; d_call: TRBD1; j_call: TRBJ1-4; v_call: TRBV7-9; cdr3_nt: TGTGCCAGCAGCTTAGGACAGGGTGAAAAACTGTTTTTT; cdr3_aa: CASSLGQGEKLFF
clone_size: .; d_call: TRBD1; j_call: TRBJ1-4; v_call: TRBV29-1; cdr3_nt: TGCAGCGTGAAATATGACAGGGTAAATGAAAAACTGTTTTTT; cdr3_aa: CSVKYDRVNEKLFF
clone_size: .; d_call: .; j_call: TRBJ2-6; v_call: TRBV7-9; cdr3_nt: TGTGCCAGCAGCCCAAGAAATGGGGCGCCTGGGGCCAACGTCCTGACTTTC; cdr3_aa: CASSPRNGAPGANVLTF
clone_size: few; d_call: TRBD1; j_call: TRBJ2-2; v_call: TRBV7-3; cdr3_nt: TGTGCCAGCAGCCTGTGGACAGGGGCGAGCCCCGGGGAGCTGTTTTTT; cdr3_aa: CASSLWTGASPGELFF
clone_size: .; d_call: .; j_call: TRBJ2-5; v_call: TRBV5-1; cdr3_nt: TGCGCCAGCAGCTTGGTAGAGACCCAGTACTTC; cdr3_aa: CASSLVETQYF
clone_size: .; d_call: .; j_call: TRBJ2-3; v_call: TRBV12-2; cdr3_nt: TGTGCAAGTCGCCATGATGGTCAGGACAGAAAATCGTACACAGATACGCAGTATTTT; cdr3_aa: CASRHDGQDRKSYTDTQYF
clone_size: .; d_call: .; j_call: TRBJ1-1; v_call: TRBV5-5; cdr3_nt: TGTGCCAGCAGCTCCCGACGGACCACGGGGACTGAAGCTTTCTTT; cdr3_aa: CASSSRRTTGTEAFF
clone_size: .; d_call: TRBD1; j_call: TRBJ2-3; v_call: TRBV7-6; cdr3_nt: TGTGCCAGCAGTTTTGAGGGGGCGAGCACAGATACGCAGTATTTT; cdr3_aa: CASSFEGASTDTQYF
clone_size: .; d_call: .; j_call: TRBJ2-7; v_call: TRBV29-1; cdr3_nt: TGCAGCGTTGCAAGGAGCTCCTACGAGCAGTACTTC; cdr3_aa: CSVARSSYEQYF
clone_size: .; d_call: .; j_call: TRBJ2-1; v_call: TRBV10-2; cdr3_nt: TGCGCCAGCAGTGGAGGACTGGTGGATGAGCAGTTCTTC; cdr3_aa: CASSGGLVDEQFF
clone_size: .; d_call: .; j_call: TRBJ1-4; v_call: TRBV2; cdr3_nt: TGTGCCAGCAGTGATTTGAGCGGAGATAATGAAAAACTGTTTTTT; cdr3_aa: CASSDLSGDNEKLFF
clone_size: .; d_call: .; j_call: TRBJ2-5; v_call: TRBV5-1; cdr3_nt: TGCGCCAGCAGCTTGGCAGGTTTCGGGGCCCAAGAGACCCAGTACTTC; cdr3_aa: CASSLAGFGAQETQYF
clone_size: .; d_call: .; j_call: TRBJ1-1; v_call: TRBV28; cdr3_nt: TGTGCCAGCAGTATCGGGGGAACGAGTTTGGGGAACACTGAAGCTTTCTTT; cdr3_aa: CASSIGGTSLGNTEAFF
clone_size: .; d_call: TRBD1; j_call: TRBJ2-5; v_call: TRBV29-1; cdr3_nt: TGCAGCGTGGGGGACAGGGGCCAAGAGACCCAGTACTTC; cdr3_aa: CSVGDRGQETQYF
clone_size: .; d_call: .; j_call: TRBJ2-1; v_call: TRBV1; cdr3_nt: TGCACCAGCAGCCAAGCTGGGCGGGGGGGCCCCCGCGAGCAGTTCTTC; cdr3_aa: CTSSQAGRGGPREQFF
clone_size: .; d_call: .; j_call: TRBJ1-3; v_call: TRBV2; cdr3_nt: TGTGCCAGCAGTGAGTACCCAGTCTCTGGAAACACCATATATTTT; cdr3_aa: CASSEYPVSGNTIYF
clone_size: .; d_call: .; j_call: TRBJ2-2; v_call: TRBV9; cdr3_nt: TGTGCCAGCAGATCCGACCGGAACACCGGGGAGCTGTTTTTT; cdr3_aa: CASRSDRNTGELFF
clone_size: .; d_call: .; j_call: TRBJ1-2; v_call: TRBV6-6; cdr3_nt: TGTGCCAGCAGTTACCTACTTGCGGACTATGGCTACACCTTC; cdr3_aa: CASSYLLADYGYTF
clone_size: once; d_call: .; j_call: TRBJ2-4; v_call: TRBV11-1; cdr3_nt: TGTGCCAGCAGCTTCAACAGGAGGAGTGCCAAAAACATTCAGTACTTC; cdr3_aa: CASSFNRRSAKNIQYF
clone_size: .; d_call: .; j_call: TRBJ1-1; v_call: TRBV5-6; cdr3_nt: TGTGCCAGCAGCGCGGGGACGGTGAACACTGAAGCTTTCTTT; cdr3_aa: CASSAGTVNTEAFF
clone_size: .; d_call: .; j_call: TRBJ1-4; v_call: TRBV27; cdr3_nt: TGTGCCAGCAGTTTGAGGCAGGGCGGAAAACTGTTTTTT; cdr3_aa: CASSLRQGGKLFF
clone_size: .; d_call: .; j_call: TRBJ2-3; v_call: TRBV5-6; cdr3_nt: TGTGCCAGCAGCTTGGCACGCACAGATACGCAGTATTTT; cdr3_aa: CASSLARTDTQYF
clone_size: .; d_call: .; j_call: TRBJ1-1; v_call: TRBV11-2; cdr3_nt: TGTGCCAGCAGCTTAGATTCTCAGGGCTCGGAGGCTTTCTTT; cdr3_aa: CASSLDSQGSEAFF
clone_size: .; d_call: TRBD1; j_call: TRBJ1-2; v_call: TRBV18; cdr3_nt: TGTGCCAGCTCACCACCTGTGGACAGGGAAAGAGGCTACACCTTC; cdr3_aa: CASSPPVDRERGYTF
clone_size: .; d_call: .; j_call: TRBJ1-2; v_call: TRBV11-2; cdr3_nt: TGTGCCAGCAGCCACCTGACAGGCCACCCTAACTATGGCTACACCTTC; cdr3_aa: CASSHLTGHPNYGYTF
clone_size: .; d_call: TRBD2; j_call: TRBJ2-7; v_call: TRBV6-1; cdr3_nt: TGTGCCAGCAGTGACCCTAGCGGGGTCTCCTACGAGCAGTACTTC; cdr3_aa: CASSDPSGVSYEQYF
clone_size: .; d_call: .; j_call: TRBJ1-1; v_call: TRBV5-6; cdr3_nt: TGTGCCAGCAGCTTGGTTGACACTGAAGCTTTCTTT; cdr3_aa: CASSLVDTEAFF
clone_size: few; d_call: TRBD1; j_call: TRBJ1-2; v_call: TRBV9; cdr3_nt: TGTGCCAGCAGCGTAGGGACAGGGGTGCCGCCCGACACCTTC; cdr3_aa: CASSVGTGVPPDTF
clone_size: .; d_call: .; j_call: TRBJ2-1; v_call: TRBV4-1; cdr3_nt: TGCGCCAGCAGCCAAGACGCGGGGACTTCTTACAATGAGCAGTTCTTC; cdr3_aa: CASSQDAGTSYNEQFF
clone_size: .; d_call: .; j_call: TRBJ2-1; v_call: TRBV2; cdr3_nt: TGTGCCAGCAGTGAACAGGGTGGAGGCAGCGAGCAGTTCTTC; cdr3_aa: CASSEQGGGSEQFF
clone_size: .; d_call: TRBD1; j_call: TRBJ2-5; v_call: TRBV5-1; cdr3_nt: TGCGCCAGCAACCAGGATGGACAGGGGTGGGAGACCCAGTACTTC; cdr3_aa: CASNQDGQGWETQYF
clone_size: .; d_call: .; j_call: TRBJ1-3; v_call: TRBV9; cdr3_nt: TGTGCCAGCAGCCAAACTCCGACAGAATTGGGAAACACCATATATTTT; cdr3_aa: CASSQTPTELGNTIYF